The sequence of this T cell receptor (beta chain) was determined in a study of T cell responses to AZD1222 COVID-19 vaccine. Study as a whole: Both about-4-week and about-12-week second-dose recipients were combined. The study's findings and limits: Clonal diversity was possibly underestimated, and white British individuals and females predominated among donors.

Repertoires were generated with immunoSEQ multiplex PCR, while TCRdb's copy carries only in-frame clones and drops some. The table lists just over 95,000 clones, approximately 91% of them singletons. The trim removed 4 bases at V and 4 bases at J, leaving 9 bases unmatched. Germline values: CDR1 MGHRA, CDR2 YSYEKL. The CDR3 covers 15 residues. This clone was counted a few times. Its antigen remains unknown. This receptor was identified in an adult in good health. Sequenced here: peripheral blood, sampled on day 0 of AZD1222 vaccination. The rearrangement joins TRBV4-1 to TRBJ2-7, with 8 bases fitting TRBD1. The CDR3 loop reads CASSLEAGGVYEQYF. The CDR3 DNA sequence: TGCGCCAGCAGCCTAGAGGCAGGGGGCGTGTACGAGCAGTACTTC.